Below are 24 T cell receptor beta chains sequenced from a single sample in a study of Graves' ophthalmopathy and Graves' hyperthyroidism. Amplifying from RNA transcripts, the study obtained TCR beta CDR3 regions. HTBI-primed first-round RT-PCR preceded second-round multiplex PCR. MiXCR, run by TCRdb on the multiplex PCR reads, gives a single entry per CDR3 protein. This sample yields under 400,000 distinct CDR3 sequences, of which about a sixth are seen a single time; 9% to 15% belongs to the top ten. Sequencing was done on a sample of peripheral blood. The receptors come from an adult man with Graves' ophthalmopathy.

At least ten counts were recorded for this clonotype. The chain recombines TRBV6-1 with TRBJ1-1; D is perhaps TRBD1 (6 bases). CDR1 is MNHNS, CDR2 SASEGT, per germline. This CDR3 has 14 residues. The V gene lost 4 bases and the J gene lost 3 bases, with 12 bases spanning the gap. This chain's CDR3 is CASSVLGHDTEAFF. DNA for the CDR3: TGTGCCAGCAGTGTCTTGGGACATGACACTGAAGCTTTCTTT.

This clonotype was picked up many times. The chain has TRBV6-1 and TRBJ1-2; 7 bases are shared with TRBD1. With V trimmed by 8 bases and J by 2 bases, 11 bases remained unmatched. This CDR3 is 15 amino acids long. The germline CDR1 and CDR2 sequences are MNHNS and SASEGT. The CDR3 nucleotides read TGTGCCAGCCTAAGGACAGGACCGTTGAACTATGGCTACACCTTC. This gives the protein CASLRTGPLNYGYTF.

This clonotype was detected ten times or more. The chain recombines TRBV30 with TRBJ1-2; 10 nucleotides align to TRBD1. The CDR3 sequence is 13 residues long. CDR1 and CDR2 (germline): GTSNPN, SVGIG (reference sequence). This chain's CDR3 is CATGTGVDYGYTF. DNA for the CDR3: TGTGCGACCGGGACAGGGGTTGACTATGGCTACACCTTC.

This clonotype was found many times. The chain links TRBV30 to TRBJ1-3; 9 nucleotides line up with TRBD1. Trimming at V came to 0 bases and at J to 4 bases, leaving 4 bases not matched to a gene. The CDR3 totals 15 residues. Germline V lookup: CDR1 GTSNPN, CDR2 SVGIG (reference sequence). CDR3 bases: TGTGCCTGGAGTGTACTGGGGACAGGGGGAAACACCATATATTTT. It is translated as CAWSVLGTGGNTIYF.

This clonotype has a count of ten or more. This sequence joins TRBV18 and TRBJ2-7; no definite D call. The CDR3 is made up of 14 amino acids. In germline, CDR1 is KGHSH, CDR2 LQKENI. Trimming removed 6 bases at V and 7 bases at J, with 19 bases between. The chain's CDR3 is CASSPSSAFLEQYF. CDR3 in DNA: TGTGCCAGCTCGCCCTCATCGGCCTTTCTAGAGCAGTACTTC.

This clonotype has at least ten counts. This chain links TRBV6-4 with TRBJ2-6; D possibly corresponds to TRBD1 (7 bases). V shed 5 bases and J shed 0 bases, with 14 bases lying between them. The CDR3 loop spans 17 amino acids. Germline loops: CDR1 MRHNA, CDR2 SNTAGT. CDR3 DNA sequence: TGTGCCAGCAGTCCGCGGGACAGTCGCTCTGGGGCCAACGTCCTGACTTTC. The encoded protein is CASSPRDSRSGANVLTF.

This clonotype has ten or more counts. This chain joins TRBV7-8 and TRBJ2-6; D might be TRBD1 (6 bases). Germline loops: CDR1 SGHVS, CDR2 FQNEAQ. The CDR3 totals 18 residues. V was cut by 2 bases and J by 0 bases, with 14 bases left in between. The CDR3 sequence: CASSLTGLEFSGANVLTF. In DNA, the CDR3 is TGTGCCAGCAGCTTAACAGGGTTAGAGTTCTCTGGGGCCAACGTCCTGACTTTC.

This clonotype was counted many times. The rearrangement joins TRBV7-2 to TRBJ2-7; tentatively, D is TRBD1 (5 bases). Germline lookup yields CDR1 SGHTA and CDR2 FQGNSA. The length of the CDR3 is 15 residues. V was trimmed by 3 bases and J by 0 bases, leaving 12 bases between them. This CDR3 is CASSLYTGDSYEQYF. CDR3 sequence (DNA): TGTGCCAGCAGCTTGTATACAGGCGACTCCTACGAGCAGTACTTC.

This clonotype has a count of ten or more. For the CDR3, the DNA is TGTGCCAGCAGCGCTACTAGCGGGAGGGCTTACGAGCAGTACTTC. It encodes CASSATSGRAYEQYF. The rearrangement uses TRBV2 and TRBJ2-7, with 13 nucleotides matching TRBD2. The CDR3 spans 15 residues. Losses at the gene ends were 6 bases for V and 4 bases for J; bases not matched to a gene: 6. Germline-derived CDR1 and CDR2 are SNHLY and FYNNEI.

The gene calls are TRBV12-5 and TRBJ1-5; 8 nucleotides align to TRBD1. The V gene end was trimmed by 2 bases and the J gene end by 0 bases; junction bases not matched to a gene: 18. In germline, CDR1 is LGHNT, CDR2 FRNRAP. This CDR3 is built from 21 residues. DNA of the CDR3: TGTGCTAGTGGTTTGCGCCCACCGACTCCCGGACAGGGTCTTAGCAATCAGCCCCAGCATTTT. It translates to CASGLRPPTPGQGLSNQPQHF.

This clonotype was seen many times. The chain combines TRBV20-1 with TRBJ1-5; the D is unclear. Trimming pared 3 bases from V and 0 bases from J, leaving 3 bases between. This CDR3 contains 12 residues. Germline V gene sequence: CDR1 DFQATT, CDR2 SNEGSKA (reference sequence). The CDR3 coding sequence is TGCAGTGCTAGCTCTAGCAATCAGCCCCAGCATTTT. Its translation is CSASSSNQPQHF.

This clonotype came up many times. Here the CDR3 reads CASSIVGDGWHQPQHF. The CDR3 region has the DNA TGTGCCAGCAGTATAGTGGGGGATGGGTGGCATCAGCCCCAGCATTTT. The chain joins TRBV12-3 or TRBV12-4 to TRBJ1-5; D is possibly TRBD1 (5 bases). The CDR3 has 16 residues. Deletions cut 5 bases from V and 5 bases from J, with 19 bases between.

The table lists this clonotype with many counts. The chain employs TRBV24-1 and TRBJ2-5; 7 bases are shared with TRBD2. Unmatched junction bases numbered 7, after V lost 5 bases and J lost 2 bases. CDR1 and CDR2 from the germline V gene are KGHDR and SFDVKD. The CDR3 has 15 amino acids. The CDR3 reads CATSAREGKQETQYF. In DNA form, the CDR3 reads TGTGCCACCAGTGCGAGGGAGGGCAAGCAAGAGACCCAGTACTTC.

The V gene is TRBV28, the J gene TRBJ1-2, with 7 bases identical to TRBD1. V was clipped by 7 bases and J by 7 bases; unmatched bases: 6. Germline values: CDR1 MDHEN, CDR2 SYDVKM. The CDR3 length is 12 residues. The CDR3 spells CASKRGQGGYTF. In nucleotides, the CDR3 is TGTGCCAGCAAGAGGGGGCAGGGTGGCTACACCTTC.

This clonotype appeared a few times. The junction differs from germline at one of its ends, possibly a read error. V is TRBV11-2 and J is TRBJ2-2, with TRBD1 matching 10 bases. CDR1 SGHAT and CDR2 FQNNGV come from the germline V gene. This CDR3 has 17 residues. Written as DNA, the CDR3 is TGTGCCAGCAGCTCCTGGAGGGACAGGGGCCGGACCGGGGAGCCGTTTTTT. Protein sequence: CASSSWRDRGRTGEPFF. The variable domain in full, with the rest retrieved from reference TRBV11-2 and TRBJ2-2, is EAGVAQSPRYKIIEKRQSVAFWCNPISGHATLYWYQQILGQGPKLLIQFQNNGVVDDSQLPKDRFSAERLKGVDSTLKIQPAKLEDSAVYLCASSSWRDRGRTGEPFFGEGSRLTVL.

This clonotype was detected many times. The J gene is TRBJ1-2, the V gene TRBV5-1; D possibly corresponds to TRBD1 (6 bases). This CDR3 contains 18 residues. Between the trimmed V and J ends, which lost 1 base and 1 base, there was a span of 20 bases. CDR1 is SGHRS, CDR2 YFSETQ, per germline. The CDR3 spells CASSLPETGSKNNYGYTF. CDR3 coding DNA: TGCGCCAGCAGCTTGCCCGAGACAGGAAGCAAAAATAACTATGGCTACACCTTC.

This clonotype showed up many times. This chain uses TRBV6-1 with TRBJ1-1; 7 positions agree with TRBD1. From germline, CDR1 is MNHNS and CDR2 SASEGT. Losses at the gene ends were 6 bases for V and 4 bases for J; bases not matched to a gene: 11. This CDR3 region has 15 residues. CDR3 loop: CASRTFRGESTEAFF. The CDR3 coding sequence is TGTGCCAGCAGGACCTTCAGGGGGGAGTCCACTGAAGCTTTCTTT.

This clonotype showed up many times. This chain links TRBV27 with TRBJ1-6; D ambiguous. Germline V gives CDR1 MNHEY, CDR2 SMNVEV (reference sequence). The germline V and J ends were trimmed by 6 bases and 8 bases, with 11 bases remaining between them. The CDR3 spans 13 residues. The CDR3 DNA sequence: TGTGCCAGCAGCTGGAATCGGGATTCACCCCTCCACTTT. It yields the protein CASSWNRDSPLHF.

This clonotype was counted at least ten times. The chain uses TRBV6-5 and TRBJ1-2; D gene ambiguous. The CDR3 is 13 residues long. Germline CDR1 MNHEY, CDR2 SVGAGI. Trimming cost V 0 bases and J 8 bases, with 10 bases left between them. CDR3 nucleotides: TGTGCCAGCAGTTACTCGATATTGGAGGGCTACACCTTC. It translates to CASSYSILEGYTF.

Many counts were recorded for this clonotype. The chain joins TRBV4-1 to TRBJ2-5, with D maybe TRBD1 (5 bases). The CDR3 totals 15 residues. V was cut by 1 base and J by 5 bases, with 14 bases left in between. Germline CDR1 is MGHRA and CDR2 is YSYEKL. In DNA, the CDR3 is TGCGCCAGCAGCCAAGGGACAAACCCCGGGGAGACCCAGTACTTC. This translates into CASSQGTNPGETQYF.

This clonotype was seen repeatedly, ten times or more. The CDR3 nucleotides are TGTGCCAGCTCTCCCGGGACGTCGCTGGACTATGGCTACACCTTC. Its translation is CASSPGTSLDYGYTF. This chain links TRBV18 with TRBJ1-2; D is possibly TRBD1 (5 bases). The germline V and J ends were trimmed by 6 bases and 3 bases, with 17 bases remaining between them. CDR3 length equals 15 residues. Germline CDR1 reads KGHSH; CDR2 reads LQKENI.

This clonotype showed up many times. The CDR3 bases are TGTGCCAGCAGTTGGGGGGACAGTATGAACACTGAAGCTTTCTTT. This codes for CASSWGDSMNTEAFF. V gene TRBV6-5 combines with J gene TRBJ1-1; 7 bases map to TRBD1. The CDR3 totals 15 residues. Germline values: CDR1 MNHEY, CDR2 SVGAGI. With V trimmed by 4 bases and J by 0 bases, 5 bases remained unmatched.

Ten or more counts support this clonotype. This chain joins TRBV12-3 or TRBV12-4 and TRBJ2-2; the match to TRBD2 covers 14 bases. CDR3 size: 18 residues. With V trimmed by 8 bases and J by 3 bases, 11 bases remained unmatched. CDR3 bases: TGTGCCAGCTATCCCCAGGGACTAGCGGGGGATTACACCGGGGAGCTGTTTTTT. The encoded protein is CASYPQGLAGDYTGELFF.

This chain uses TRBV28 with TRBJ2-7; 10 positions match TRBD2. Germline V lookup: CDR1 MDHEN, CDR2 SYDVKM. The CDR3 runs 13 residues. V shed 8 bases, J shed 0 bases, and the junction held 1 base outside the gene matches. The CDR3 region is CASQREGSYEQYF. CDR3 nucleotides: TGTGCCAGCCAGCGGGAGGGCTCCTACGAGCAGTACTTC.